This is a list of T cell receptor beta chains from one sample in a study of T-cell reconstitution after alpha-beta-depleted transplantation in children. TCRdb redid the calling of the PCR reads with MiXCR, one entry per CDR3 protein. The sample holds 450,000 to 500,000 distinct CDR3 sequences, about 12% seen once. This specimen consisted of PBMCs from the stem cell graft donor, obtained from the stem cell graft. These receptors originate from a human donor who donated a stem cell graft to a child with combined immunodeficiency. CDR3s include the opening cysteine and the closing phenylalanine or tryptophan. A D gene is named only where the DNA matches it firmly.

v_gene: TRBV12-3/TRBV12-4; j_gene: TRBJ2-1; d_gene: -; CDR3aa: CASSLAASMGQFF
v_gene: TRBV6-5; j_gene: TRBJ1-3; d_gene: -; CDR3aa: CASSPDRTSGNTIYF
v_gene: TRBV7-9; j_gene: TRBJ2-5; d_gene: TRBD2; CDR3aa: CASSVSSGAQETQYF
v_gene: TRBV24-1; j_gene: TRBJ1-1; d_gene: -; CDR3aa: CATSEDRSTEAFF
v_gene: TRBV12-3/TRBV12-4; j_gene: TRBJ2-2; d_gene: TRBD1; CDR3aa: CASSFQGVNTGELFF
v_gene: TRBV12-3/TRBV12-4; j_gene: TRBJ1-5; d_gene: -; CDR3aa: CASSRTYHQPQHF
v_gene: TRBV5-1; j_gene: TRBJ2-3; d_gene: -; CDR3aa: CASDVRKLRTDTQYF
v_gene: TRBV10-3; j_gene: TRBJ2-7; d_gene: -; CDR3aa: CAISTLGGLAYEQYF
v_gene: TRBV2; j_gene: TRBJ1-1; d_gene: -; CDR3aa: CASIKGAEAFF
v_gene: TRBV6-1; j_gene: TRBJ1-4; d_gene: TRBD1; CDR3aa: CASSGQGDDEKLFF
v_gene: TRBV7-2; j_gene: TRBJ2-5; d_gene: -; CDR3aa: CASSLLVSAETQYF
v_gene: TRBV6-2/TRBV6-3; j_gene: TRBJ2-7; d_gene: TRBD1; CDR3aa: CASRTQGNSYEQYF
v_gene: TRBV5-1; j_gene: TRBJ2-7; d_gene: -; CDR3aa: CASSLDGANEQYF
v_gene: TRBV7-9; j_gene: TRBJ2-1; d_gene: -; CDR3aa: CASSNGRSYNEQFF
v_gene: TRBV12-3/TRBV12-4; j_gene: TRBJ1-1; d_gene: TRBD1; CDR3aa: CASSARGTEAFF
v_gene: TRBV5-1; j_gene: TRBJ2-3; d_gene: -; CDR3aa: CASSLWNADTQYF
v_gene: TRBV27; j_gene: TRBJ2-7; d_gene: -; CDR3aa: CASSRGGGEQYF
v_gene: TRBV24-1; j_gene: TRBJ2-5; d_gene: TRBD1; CDR3aa: CATSDLARGRETQYF
v_gene: TRBV4-2; j_gene: TRBJ2-5; d_gene: -; CDR3aa: CASSQAGGMMVSQYF
v_gene: TRBV27; j_gene: TRBJ1-4; d_gene: -; CDR3aa: CASSVRPPGGSTNEKLFF
v_gene: TRBV12-3/TRBV12-4; j_gene: TRBJ2-7; d_gene: -; CDR3aa: CASSKRQDPYEQYF
v_gene: TRBV11-1; j_gene: TRBJ2-3; d_gene: TRBD2; CDR3aa: CASSPPYRLAVVPDTQYF
v_gene: TRBV4-3; j_gene: TRBJ2-7; d_gene: -; CDR3aa: CASSPYMGLLYEQYF
v_gene: TRBV6-2/TRBV6-3; j_gene: TRBJ2-5; d_gene: -; CDR3aa: CASSYGQFQETQYF
v_gene: TRBV2; j_gene: TRBJ2-5; d_gene: TRBD1; CDR3aa: CASGQEKETQYF
v_gene: TRBV5-1; j_gene: TRBJ1-1; d_gene: -; CDR3aa: CASSPGARSTEAFF
v_gene: TRBV5-1; j_gene: TRBJ1-2; d_gene: -; CDR3aa: CASSYDIQPNYGYTF
v_gene: TRBV11-1; j_gene: TRBJ1-4; d_gene: -; CDR3aa: CASSLIIEEKLFF
v_gene: TRBV9; j_gene: TRBJ2-1; d_gene: -; CDR3aa: CASSVEWGSNNEQFF
v_gene: TRBV12-3/TRBV12-4; j_gene: TRBJ1-3; d_gene: -; CDR3aa: CASSLAQGRAEGNTIYF
v_gene: TRBV12-3/TRBV12-4; j_gene: TRBJ1-6; d_gene: -; CDR3aa: CASSREGRSPLHF
v_gene: TRBV27; j_gene: TRBJ2-1; d_gene: TRBD1; CDR3aa: CASKDRGTYYNEQFF
v_gene: TRBV9; j_gene: TRBJ2-5; d_gene: -; CDR3aa: CASSEGTQPLQETQYF
v_gene: TRBV6-5; j_gene: TRBJ1-2; d_gene: -; CDR3aa: CASSYSAGVLTNYGYTF
v_gene: TRBV29-1; j_gene: TRBJ1-2; d_gene: -; CDR3aa: CSVAKSGPNYGYTF
v_gene: TRBV5-1; j_gene: TRBJ2-2; d_gene: TRBD2; CDR3aa: CASSPPRGGNTGELFF